One and the same sample provided the 2 T cell receptor beta chains below, sequenced in a study of shared clonotypes between healthy human individuals. The repertoire was sequenced with immunoSEQ multiplex PCR; TCRdb's copy has only in-frame clones and lacks some. The sample comprises more than 2 million clones, less than 95% of which are singletons, and more than 0.95% rests with the top ten. The naive CD8 population came from CD45RO-negative cells selected for CCR7, without terminally differentiated effector memory CD45RA+ cells. The sample taken for sequencing was naive CD8+ T cells sorted from blood. These receptors came from a man aged 18 to 35 in good health.

The J gene is TRBJ2-3, the V gene TRBV7-9; 15 nucleotides agree with TRBD2. Germline lookup yields CDR1 SEHNR and CDR2 FQNEAQ (reference sequence). The CDR3 length is 19 residues. With V trimmed by 6 bases and J by 2 bases, 12 bases remained unmatched. The CDR3 nucleotides read TGTGCCAGCAGTTCCAATTCCGGGACTAGCGGGGGGCCCACAGATACGCAGTATTTT. Its protein is CASSSNSGTSGGPTDTQYF.

As to this clone: The same CDR3 can be traced to other DNA sequences in this sample. The chain recombines TRBV7-9 with TRBJ1-2; D is uncertain. The CDR3 sequence is 12 residues long. Trimming took 1 base from V and 7 from J, leaving 7 bases between them. Germline assignment: CDR1 SEHNR and CDR2 FQNEAQ (reference sequence). CDR3 in amino acids: CASSLGVVGYTF. As DNA, the CDR3 is TGTGCCAGCAGCTTAGGGGTTGTTGGCTACACCTTC.